This T cell receptor (beta chain) emerged from a study of cytomegalovirus exposure and HLA in healthy donors. Across the study: Most genotyped donors, approximately 77% of 300 to 400, had Caucasian-associated genetic ancestry.

The PCR employed 60 Vbeta primers together with 13 Jbeta primers. Only in-frame clones appear in the TCRdb table, and some are missing; sequencing was by immunoSEQ multiplex PCR. Of 210,000 or so clones in the sample, around 80% were seen once. As regards this clone: Its cognate antigen is unknown.

Study results and limitations: CMV antigen specificity of a few CMV-associated chains was confirmed in vitro. Later analysis showed TCR association rates varying by HLA locus, highest for DRB1 and lowest for HLA-C. Previously analyzed data showed that most TCR beta V segments were productive at a frequency of about 90% or about 30%.

The germline gives CDR1 MNHEY, CDR2 SMNVEV (reference sequence). Trimming removed 1 base at V and 0 bases at J, with 4 bases between. This CDR3 contains 13 residues. The clonotype was recovered from a man aged 18 to 29 in good health and CMV-seronegative. Sequencing was performed on PBMCs. J is TRBJ2-7 and V is TRBV27, with D hard to call. The CDR3 DNA reads as TGTGCCAGCAGTTTATTCTACTCCTACGAGCAGTACTTC. Translation: CASSLFYSYEQYF.